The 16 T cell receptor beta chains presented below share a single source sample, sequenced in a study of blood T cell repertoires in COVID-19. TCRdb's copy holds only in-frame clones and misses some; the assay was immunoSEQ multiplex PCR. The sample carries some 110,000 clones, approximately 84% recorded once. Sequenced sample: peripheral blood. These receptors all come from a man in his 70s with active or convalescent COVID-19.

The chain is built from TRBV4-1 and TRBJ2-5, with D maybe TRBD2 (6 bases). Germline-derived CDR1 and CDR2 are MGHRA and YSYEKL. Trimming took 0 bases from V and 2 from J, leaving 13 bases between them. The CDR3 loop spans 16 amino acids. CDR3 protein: CASSQDGLIIQETQYF. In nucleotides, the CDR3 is TGCGCCAGCAGCCAAGATGGACTAATCATACAAGAGACCCAGTACTTC.

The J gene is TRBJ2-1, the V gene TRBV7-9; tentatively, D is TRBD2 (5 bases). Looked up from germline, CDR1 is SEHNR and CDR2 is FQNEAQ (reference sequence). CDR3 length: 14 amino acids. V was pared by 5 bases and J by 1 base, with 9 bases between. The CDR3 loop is CASSKRESYNEQFF. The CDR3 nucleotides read TGTGCCAGCAGCAAAAGGGAGTCCTACAATGAGCAGTTCTTC.

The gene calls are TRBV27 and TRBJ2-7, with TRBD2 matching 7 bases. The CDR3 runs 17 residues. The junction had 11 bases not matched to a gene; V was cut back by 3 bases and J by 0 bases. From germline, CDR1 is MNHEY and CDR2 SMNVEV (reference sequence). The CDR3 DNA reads TGTGCCAGCAGTTTTACCCCTAGCGGAAAGACCTCCTACGAGCAGTACTTC. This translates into CASSFTPSGKTSYEQYF.

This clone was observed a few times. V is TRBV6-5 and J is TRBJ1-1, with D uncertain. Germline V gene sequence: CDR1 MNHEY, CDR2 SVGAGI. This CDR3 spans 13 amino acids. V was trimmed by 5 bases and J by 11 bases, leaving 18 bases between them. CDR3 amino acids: CASSIEETREAFF. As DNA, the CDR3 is TGTGCCAGCAGTATAGAGGAGACCAGAGAGGCTTTCTTT.

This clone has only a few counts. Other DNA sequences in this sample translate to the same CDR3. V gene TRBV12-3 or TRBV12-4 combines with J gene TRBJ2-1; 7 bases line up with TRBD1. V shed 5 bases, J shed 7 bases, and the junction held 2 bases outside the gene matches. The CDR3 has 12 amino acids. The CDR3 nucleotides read TGTGCCAGCAGTCCGGGACAGAATGAGCAGTTCTTC. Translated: CASSPGQNEQFF.

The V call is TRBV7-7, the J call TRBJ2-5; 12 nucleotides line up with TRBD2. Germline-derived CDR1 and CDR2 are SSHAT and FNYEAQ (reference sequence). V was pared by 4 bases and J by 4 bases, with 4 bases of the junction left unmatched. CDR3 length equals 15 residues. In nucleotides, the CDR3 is TGTGCCAGCAGCTCGTCGACTAGCGGGAGAGAGACCCAGTACTTC. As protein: CASSSSTSGRETQYF.

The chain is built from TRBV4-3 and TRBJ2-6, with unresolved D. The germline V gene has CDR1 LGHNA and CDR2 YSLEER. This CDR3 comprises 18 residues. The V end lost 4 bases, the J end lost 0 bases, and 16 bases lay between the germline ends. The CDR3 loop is CASSPSAGSSSGANVLTF. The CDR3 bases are TGCGCCAGCAGCCCTTCTGCAGGCTCCAGCTCTGGGGCCAACGTCCTGACTTTC.

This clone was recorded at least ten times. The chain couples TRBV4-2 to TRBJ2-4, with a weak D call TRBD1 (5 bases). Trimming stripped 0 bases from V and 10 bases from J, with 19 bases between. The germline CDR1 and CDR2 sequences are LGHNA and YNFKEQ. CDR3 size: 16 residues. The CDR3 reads CASSQDSVGQGKIQYF. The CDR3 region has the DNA TGTGCCAGCAGCCAAGATTCGGTAGGGCAGGGCAAAATTCAGTACTTC.

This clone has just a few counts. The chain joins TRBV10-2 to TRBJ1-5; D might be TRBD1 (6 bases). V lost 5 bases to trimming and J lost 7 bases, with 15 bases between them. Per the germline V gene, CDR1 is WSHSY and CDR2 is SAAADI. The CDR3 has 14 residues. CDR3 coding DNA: TGCGCCAGCAGTCCGCCAGGGGCTGGGCAGCCCCAGCATTTT. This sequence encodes CASSPPGAGQPQHF.

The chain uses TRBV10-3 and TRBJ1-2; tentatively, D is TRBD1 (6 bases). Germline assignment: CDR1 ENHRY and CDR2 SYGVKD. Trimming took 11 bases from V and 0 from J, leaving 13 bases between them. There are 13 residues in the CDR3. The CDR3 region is CAVQGYPNYGYTF. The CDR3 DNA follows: TGTGCCGTCCAGGGGTACCCTAACTATGGCTACACCTTC.

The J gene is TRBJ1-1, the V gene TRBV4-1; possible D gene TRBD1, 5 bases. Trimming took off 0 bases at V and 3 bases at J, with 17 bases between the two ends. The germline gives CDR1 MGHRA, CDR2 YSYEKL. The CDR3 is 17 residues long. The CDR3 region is CASSQDMSEAGDTEAFF. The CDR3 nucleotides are TGCGCCAGCAGCCAAGACATGTCGGAAGCGGGGGACACTGAAGCTTTCTTT.

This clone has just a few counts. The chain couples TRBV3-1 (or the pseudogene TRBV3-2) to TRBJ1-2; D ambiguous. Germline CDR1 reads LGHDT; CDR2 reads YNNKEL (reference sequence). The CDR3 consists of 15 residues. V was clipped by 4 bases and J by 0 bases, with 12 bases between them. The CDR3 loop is CASSPVGLPNYGYTF. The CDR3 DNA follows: TGTGCCAGCAGCCCGGTGGGCCTACCTAACTATGGCTACACCTTC.

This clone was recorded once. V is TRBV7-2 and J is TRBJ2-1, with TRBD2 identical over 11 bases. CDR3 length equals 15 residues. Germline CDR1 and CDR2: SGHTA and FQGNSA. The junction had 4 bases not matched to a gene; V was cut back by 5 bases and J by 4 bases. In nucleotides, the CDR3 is TGTGCCAGCAGCAAAACTAGCGGGGGTTACAATGAGCAGTTCTTC. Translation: CASSKTSGGYNEQFF. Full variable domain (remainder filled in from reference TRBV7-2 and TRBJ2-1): GAGVSQSPSNKVTEKGKDVELRCDPISGHTALYWYRQSLGQGLEFLIYFQGNSAPDKSGLPSDRFSAERTGGSVSTLTIQRTQQEDSAVYLCASSKTSGGYNEQFFGPGTRLTVL.

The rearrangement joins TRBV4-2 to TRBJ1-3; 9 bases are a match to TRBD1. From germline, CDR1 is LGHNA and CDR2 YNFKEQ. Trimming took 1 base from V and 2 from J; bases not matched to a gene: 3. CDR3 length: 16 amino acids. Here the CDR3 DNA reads TGTGCCAGCAGCCAAGGGCGGGACAGGGCTGGAAACACCATATATTTT. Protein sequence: CASSQGRDRAGNTIYF.

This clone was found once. CDR3 in amino acids: CASRPSQGMNTEAFF. The DNA of the CDR3 is TGCGCCAGCAGACCCTCACAGGGCATGAACACTGAAGCTTTCTTT. The chain employs TRBV5-1 and TRBJ1-1, with a weak D call TRBD1 (6 bases). The CDR3 contains 15 residues. Germline lookup yields CDR1 SGHRS and CDR2 YFSETQ. The V and J ends lost 5 bases and 0 bases respectively, with 14 bases between them.

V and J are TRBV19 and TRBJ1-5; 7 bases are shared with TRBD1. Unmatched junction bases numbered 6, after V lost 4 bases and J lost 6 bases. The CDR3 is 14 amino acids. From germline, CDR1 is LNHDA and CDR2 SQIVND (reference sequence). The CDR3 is CASSTGGQGQPQHF. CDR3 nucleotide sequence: TGTGCCAGTAGTACAGGGGGGCAAGGTCAGCCCCAGCATTTT.